The 4 T cell receptor beta chains given below trace back to one sample, sequenced in a study of blood T cells in healthy people across ages. Primers used in a second PCR of roughly 6 to 11 cycles were a sample-barcoded 5' primer and a J-beta primer mix. TCRdb redid the calling of the 5' RACE reads with MiXCR, one entry per CDR3 protein. Of about 680,000 distinct CDR3 sequences in the sample, 49% were seen once. Sequencing input: blood. Receptors were obtained from a woman aged 60-75 years in good health.

For the CDR3, the DNA is TGTGCCAGCAGGGAGAGACAGGGGGCAGTTGAAAAACTGTTTTTT. Translation gives CASRERQGAVEKLFF. V is TRBV2 and J is TRBJ1-4, with 10 nucleotides matching TRBD1. V shed 6 bases, J shed 7 bases, and the junction held 8 bases outside the gene matches. The germline V gene encodes CDR1 SNHLY and CDR2 FYNNEI. The CDR3 extends over 15 amino acids.

The chain combines TRBV4-3 with TRBJ2-1; D remains ambiguous. Germline lookup yields CDR1 LGHNA and CDR2 YSLEER. The CDR3 has 15 amino acids. V lost 0 bases and J lost 2, with 8 bases in between. CDR3 in DNA: TGCGCCAGCAGCCAAGATGGTAGTGCCTACAATGAGCAGTTCTTC. It codes for CASSQDGSAYNEQFF.

This clonotype was recorded many times. The J gene is TRBJ2-7, the V gene TRBV10-3; 10 nucleotides line up with TRBD2. Germline-derived CDR1 and CDR2 are ENHRY and SYGVKD. Trimming at V came to 0 bases and at J to 5 bases, leaving 4 bases not matched to a gene. The CDR3 is made up of 15 amino acids. CDR3 loop: CAISESLAGVNEQYF. CDR3 in DNA: TGTGCCATCAGTGAGTCCCTAGCGGGAGTGAACGAGCAGTACTTC.

V and J are TRBV18 and TRBJ2-7; tentatively, D is TRBD1 or TRBD2 (5 bases each). Germline CDR1 is KGHSH and CDR2 is LQKENI. The CDR3 runs 17 residues. V lost 2 bases and J 1 base, leaving 18 bases between the germline ends. CDR3 sequence reads: CASSPNRDGLSSYEQYF. The CDR3 coding sequence is TGTGCCAGCTCACCAAACCGGGACGGACTCAGTTCCTACGAGCAGTACTTC.